This is a list of T cell receptor beta chains from one sample in a study of circulating and synovial CD4+ cells in juvenile arthritis. The method was immunoSEQ multiplex PCR; TCRdb's version includes in-frame clones alone and lacks a portion of them. The table lists 3,500 to 4,500 clones, 84% of them singletons. Sequencing input: CD4+ T cells from synovial fluid. The receptors were sampled from a human donor with juvenile idiopathic arthritis. CDR3s leave out the opening cysteine and the closing phenylalanine or tryptophan. A clone size is listed for some rows: how often the clone was seen (once, few, many), or a class if it is expanded.

size: NA; J: TRBJ2-1; V: TRBV6-4; CDR3: ASSDPLTGWSF
size: few; J: TRBJ2-2; V: TRBV5-1; CDR3: ASSRIPNTGELF
size: NA; J: TRBJ2-4; V: TRBV7-2; CDR3: ASSSQTSGDKNIQY
size: NA; J: TRBJ1-1; V: TRBV7-9; CDR3: ASTRGAGGTEAF
size: NA; J: TRBJ2-3; V: TRBV9; CDR3: ASSVSLTDTQY
size: NA; J: TRBJ2-1; V: TRBV28; CDR3: ASSLRGAGFYNEQF
size: NA; J: TRBJ1-5; V: TRBV6-5; CDR3: ASRFRDSSNQPQH
size: NA; J: TRBJ2-2; V: TRBV20-1; CDR3: SASQAGELF
size: NA; J: TRBJ1-4; V: TRBV7-2; CDR3: ASSFGTGRSEKLF
size: NA; J: TRBJ2-2; V: TRBV7-3; CDR3: ASSLNPSSGSVGELF
size: NA; J: TRBJ1-2; V: TRBV18; CDR3: ASSPLSPGGRNYGYT
size: NA; J: TRBJ2-1; V: TRBV19; CDR3: ASSIVAGLAGGRDEQF
size: NA; J: TRBJ2-2; V: TRBV7-2; CDR3: ASSSRRWGVFGTGELF
size: NA; J: TRBJ2-1; V: TRBV29-1; CDR3: SATYDNEQF
size: NA; J: TRBJ2-7; V: TRBV2; CDR3: ASTGQRSGYEQY
size: NA; J: TRBJ1-4; V: TRBV7-2; CDR3: ASSFDRVREKLF
size: NA; J: TRBJ2-5; V: TRBV9; CDR3: ASSTDPGTKETQY
size: NA; J: TRBJ2-1; V: TRBV7-3; CDR3: ASSLEAAPYNEQF